This T cell receptor beta chain was identified during a study of shared T cell receptors in the human thymus. This CDR3 spans 13 amino acids. The germline CDR1 and CDR2 sequences are MGHRA and YSYEKL. Trimming cost V 1 base and J 7 bases, with 8 bases left between them. Some clones are missing from TCRdb's copy, which holds only in-frame ones; the method was immunoSEQ multiplex PCR. Among about 660,000 clones, over 75% were seen once, and the ten largest hold approximately 0.011%. This sample was shared with a second study, whose subject was human thymus T cells. That source notes: Donation came from healthy Finnish infants having corrective surgery for congenital heart defects. Thymus was obtained from resections taken during corrective heart surgery. Apparent skewing of V and J gene usage characterized both thymic and blood repertoires. A high degree of thymic repertoire overlap among unrelated individuals was reported in related research.

The material sequenced was thymocytes. This chain joins TRBV4-1 and TRBJ1-5; no definite D call. This clonotype was sampled from a boy under three years old with a congenital heart defect. The CDR3 region is CASSQVSEQPQHF. The CDR3 nucleotides are TGCGCCAGCAGCCAAGTCTCGGAGCAGCCCCAGCATTTT.